The rows below give T cell receptor beta chains drawn from one sample of a study of identical twins. In TCRdb, the 5' RACE reads were re-called with MiXCR into one record per CDR3 protein. The sample includes 700,000 or so distinct CDR3 sequences, over 8.5% of them seen just once. The same specimen was also included in a second study, on yellow fever vaccine responses in identical twins.

The material sequenced was PBMCs. Every receptor here comes from a woman aged 18 to 35 in good health. The conserved cysteine and the conserved F or W are not part of the CDR3 here.

J gene | V gene | CDR3 length | CDR3 protein
TRBJ2-1 | TRBV20-1 | 8 | SAGDVEQF
TRBJ2-2 | TRBV11-3 | 11 | ASSSSGAGELF
TRBJ2-4 | TRBV29-1 | 13 | SVEQRDRAKNIQY
TRBJ2-1 | TRBV6-1 | 12 | ASSPNSGGHEQF
TRBJ2-3 | TRBV2 | 10 | ASKSGTDTQY
TRBJ2-3 | TRBV24-1 | 14 | ATSDLGGRRADTQY
TRBJ2-3 | TRBV7-2 | 13 | ASSFKAGAVDTQY
TRBJ2-7 | TRBV4-3 | 14 | ASSQDSTGTTYEQY
TRBJ2-7 | TRBV6-2/TRBV6-3 | 14 | ASSPLTGGGQYEQY
TRBJ2-1 | TRBV10-2 | 9 | ASLISNEQF
TRBJ2-7 | TRBV7-2 | 12 | ASSLKGDSYEQY
TRBJ2-1 | TRBV20-1 | 12 | SARDRRSYNEQF
TRBJ2-3 | TRBV9 | 14 | ASSVEASGGPDTQY
TRBJ2-3 | TRBV12-3/TRBV12-4 | 13 | ASSLNPLSTDTQY
TRBJ2-7 | TRBV5-1 | 11 | ASSLDPSYEQY
TRBJ2-7 | TRBV5-1 | 13 | ASSLAAGLSYEQY
TRBJ2-7 | TRBV12-3/TRBV12-4 | 11 | ASTSGTGGEQY